This section outlines one TCR beta chain sequence together with its context. The data were obtained in a study of T cell changes during pregnancy in multiple sclerosis. The CDR3 consists of 16 residues. V was clipped by 4 bases and J by 6 bases; unmatched bases: 7. Germline-derived CDR1 and CDR2 are WSHSY and SAAADI. Some clones are missing from TCRdb's copy, which holds only in-frame ones; the method was immunoSEQ multiplex PCR. The table records approximately 70,000 clones, 92% of them present only once. This TCR was recovered from a female donor in good health, enrolled as a control in a pregnancy study. This specimen consisted of peripheral blood, obtained in the first trimester of pregnancy. The rearrangement joins TRBV10-2 to TRBJ2-1; 12 bases agree with TRBD2. CDR3 sequence (DNA): TGCGCCAGCAGTGGTGGACTAGCGGGATTTGGCAATGAGCAGTTCTTC. The encoded protein is CASSGGLAGFGNEQFF.